The text below deals with one T cell receptor (beta chain). Its antigen is not known. The authors extracted RNA and reverse transcribed it into cDNA as the sequencing template. The assay was immunoSEQ multiplex PCR, and TCRdb's table has in-frame clones only and misses some. The table includes tens of thousands of clones, 65% detected once. The treatment is: oral pan-JAK inhibitor, 5-10 mg twice daily. These data come from a study of CD8+ T cells in alopecia areata. On the study more broadly: Among treated patients, oral tofacitinib was administered at 5 to 10 mg twice daily. The drug, tofacitinib, lasted 6 to 18 months, followed by 6 months off drug. Study-level points and caveats: In scalp, tofacitinib significantly decreased clonality and expanded CD8+ clones among the top 100. Lesional tissue from the scalp (especially in alopecia totalis/universalis) showed higher clonality than normal scalp.

CDR3 length: 14 amino acids. Germline V gives CDR1 GTSNPN, CDR2 SVGIG (reference sequence). V was pared by 0 bases and J by 0 bases, with 8 bases between. The origin of this receptor is a human donor with alopecia areata. The chain combines TRBV30 with TRBJ2-5, with D perhaps given as TRBD1 or TRBD2 (5 bases each). The input for sequencing was CD8+ T cells sorted from blood, taken at week 4, from a patient treated with tofacitinib. DNA for the CDR3: TGTGCCTGGAGTGTTCTGGGGGACCAAGAGACCCAGTACTTC. It specifies CAWSVLGDQETQYF.